This T cell receptor beta chain came from a study of shared clonotypes between healthy human individuals. V lost 7 bases and J lost 3, with 7 bases in between. This CDR3 spans 12 amino acids. CDR1 and CDR2 (germline): SNHLY, FYNNEI. In the original workflow: Filtering differed because ImmunoSEQ produced junction-only sequences that carried no quality scores. Method: immunoSEQ multiplex PCR; TCRdb's copy keeps in-frame clones and lacks some. That table gives V, J and clone size, and the DNA gave D and trimming. The table has some 2.1 million clones, 85% to 95% seen once. The rearrangement uses TRBV2 and TRBJ1-5; D is undetermined. This sequence was found in a man between 18 and 35 years old in good health. The specimen sequenced was naive CD4+ T cells sorted from blood. As for subset: CD45RA+ positively selected. The CDR3 sequence is CASNRNNQPQHF. The CDR3 bases are TGTGCCAGCAATCGGAACAATCAGCCCCAGCATTTT.